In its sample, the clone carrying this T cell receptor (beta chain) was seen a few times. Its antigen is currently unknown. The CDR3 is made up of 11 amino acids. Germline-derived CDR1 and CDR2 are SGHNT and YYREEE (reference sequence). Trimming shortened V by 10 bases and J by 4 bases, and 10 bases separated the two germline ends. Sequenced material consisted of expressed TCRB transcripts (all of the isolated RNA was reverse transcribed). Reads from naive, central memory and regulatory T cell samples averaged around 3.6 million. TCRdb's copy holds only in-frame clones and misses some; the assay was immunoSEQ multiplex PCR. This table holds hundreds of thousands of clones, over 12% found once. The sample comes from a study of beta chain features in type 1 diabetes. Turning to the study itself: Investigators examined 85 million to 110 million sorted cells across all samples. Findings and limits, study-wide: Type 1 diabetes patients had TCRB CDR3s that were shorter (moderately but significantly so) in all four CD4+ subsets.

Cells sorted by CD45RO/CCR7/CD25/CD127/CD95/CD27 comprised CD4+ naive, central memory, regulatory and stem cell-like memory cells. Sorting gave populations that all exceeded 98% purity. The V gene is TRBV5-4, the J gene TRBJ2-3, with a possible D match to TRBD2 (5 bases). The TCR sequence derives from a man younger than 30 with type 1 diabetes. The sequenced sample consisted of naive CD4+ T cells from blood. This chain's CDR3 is CALSGSDTQYF. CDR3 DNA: TGTGCCCTCTCGGGGTCAGATACGCAGTATTTT.